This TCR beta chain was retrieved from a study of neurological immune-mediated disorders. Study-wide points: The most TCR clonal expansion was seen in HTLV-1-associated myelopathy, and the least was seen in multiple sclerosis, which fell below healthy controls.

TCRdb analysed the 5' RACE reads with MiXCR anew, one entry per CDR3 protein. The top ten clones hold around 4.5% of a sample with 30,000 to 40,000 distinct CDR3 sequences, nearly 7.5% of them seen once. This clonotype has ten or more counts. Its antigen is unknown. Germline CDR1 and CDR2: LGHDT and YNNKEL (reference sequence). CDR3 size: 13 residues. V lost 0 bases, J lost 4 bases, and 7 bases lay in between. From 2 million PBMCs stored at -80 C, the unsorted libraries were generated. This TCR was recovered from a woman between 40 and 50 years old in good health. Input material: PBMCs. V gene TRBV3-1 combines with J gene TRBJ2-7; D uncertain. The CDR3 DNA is TGTGCCAGCAGCCAAGATTCTAGGTACGAGCAGTACTTC. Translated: CASSQDSRYEQYF.